This T cell receptor beta chain was recovered during a study of CD8 T cells in ankylosing spondylitis. General observations from the study: One TCR beta motif, made up of 7 or 8 highly homologous variants, appeared characteristic of ankylosing spondylitis blood. Clones linked to disease, bearing a CD8+ phenotype, were relatively rare in peripheral blood. Within matched ankylosing spondylitis synovial fluid, disease-linked clones were reportedly significantly enriched. Certain motif variants had earlier been reported in reactive arthritis synovial fluid and blood.

This clonotype was found many times. Its antigen is not known. Germline V CDR1 and CDR2: SQVTM, ANQGSEA. The CDR3 length is 14 residues. V was pared by 3 bases and J by 2 bases, with 13 bases between. TCRdb redid the calling of the 5' RACE reads with MiXCR, one entry per CDR3 protein. The data hold approximately 240,000 distinct CDR3 sequences, with approximately 24% observed a single time. The sample taken for sequencing was blood, either unsorted or a sorted T cell fraction (not recorded which). The clonotype originates from a male donor with ankylosing spondylitis or in good health (not recorded which). The rearrangement uses TRBV29-1 and TRBJ1-2; TRBD1 is a possible D gene (5 bases). The CDR3 is CSVDRAGHNYGYTF. Written as DNA, the CDR3 is TGCAGCGTTGACCGGGCAGGACACAACTATGGCTACACCTTC.